This T cell receptor (beta chain) was identified during a study of T cells in Graves' hyperthyroidism and ophthalmopathy. Study findings and constraints: In blood, most of the thyroid clonotypes expanded above 0.001 were also present. Stable hyperthyroidism was told apart from ophthalmopathy by a model built on 13 V-J features. Median prediction lead before ophthalmopathy onset was 6 to 8 months with the model.

Orbital computed tomography, thyroid ultrasound, serum thyroxine and TRAb, and clinical symptoms together informed the diagnoses. Researchers took RNA transcripts and amplified the TCR beta CDR3 regions from them. The HTBI set primed first-round TCR CDR3 RT-PCR. TCRdb independently ran MiXCR on the multiplex PCR reads; one entry per CDR3 protein. The sample records a few hundred thousand distinct CDR3 sequences, 40% to 55% being singletons. Deletions cut 3 bases from V and 5 bases from J, with 11 bases between. Germline values: CDR1 SGHTA, CDR2 FQGTGA. The CDR3 has 14 residues. In regard to this clonotype: The antigen is unknown.

The clonotype originates from a woman aged 18-29 years with Graves' hyperthyroidism. The sample taken for sequencing was peripheral blood or thyroid tissue (not recorded which). This chain uses TRBV7-3 with TRBJ2-1, with D possibly being TRBD1 or TRBD2 (5 bases each). The CDR3 spells CASSFARGDNEQFF. As DNA, the CDR3 is TGTGCCAGCAGCTTCGCGAGAGGGGACAATGAGCAGTTCTTC. Supplemented by reference TRBV7-3 and TRBJ2-1, the full variable domain reads GAGVSQTPSNKVTEKGKYVELRCDPISGHTALYWYRQSLGQGPEFLIYFQGTGAADDSGLPNDRFFAVRPEGSVSTLKIQRTERGDSAVYLCASSFARGDNEQFFGPGTRLTVL.